The source of this T cell receptor beta chain is a study of graft-versus-host responses after intestinal transplantation. Study at large: Recipients received multivisceral, liver-intestinal, or isolated intestinal transplants. Findings of the study overall: Early after transplant, HvG declines were associated with peak levels of circulating GvH clones. Graft-donor T cell macrochimerism in patients accompanied high graft-versus-host to host-versus-graft clonal ratios in allografts.

Worth noting for this clone: Its antigen is as yet unknown. At the DNA level, this CDR3 is encoded by other sequences in the same sample as well.

Looked up from germline, CDR1 is SEHNR and CDR2 is FQNEAQ (reference sequence). The CDR3 has 13 residues. The V and J ends lost 4 bases and 6 bases respectively, with 9 bases between them. The method was immunoSEQ multiplex PCR; TCRdb's version includes in-frame clones alone and lacks a portion of them. The data hold over 65,000 clones, with 92% observed a single time. The receptor was derived from a human patient who received an intestinal transplant, so some T cells may come from the graft donor. The chain is built from TRBV7-9 and TRBJ2-2; D is perhaps TRBD1 or TRBD2 (6 bases each). The sample in question was PBMCs, obtained 98 days after intestinal transplantation. The CDR3 DNA follows: TGTGCCAGCAGCTGGGGGGCCCCCGGGGAGCTGTTTTTT. This sequence encodes CASSWGAPGELFF.